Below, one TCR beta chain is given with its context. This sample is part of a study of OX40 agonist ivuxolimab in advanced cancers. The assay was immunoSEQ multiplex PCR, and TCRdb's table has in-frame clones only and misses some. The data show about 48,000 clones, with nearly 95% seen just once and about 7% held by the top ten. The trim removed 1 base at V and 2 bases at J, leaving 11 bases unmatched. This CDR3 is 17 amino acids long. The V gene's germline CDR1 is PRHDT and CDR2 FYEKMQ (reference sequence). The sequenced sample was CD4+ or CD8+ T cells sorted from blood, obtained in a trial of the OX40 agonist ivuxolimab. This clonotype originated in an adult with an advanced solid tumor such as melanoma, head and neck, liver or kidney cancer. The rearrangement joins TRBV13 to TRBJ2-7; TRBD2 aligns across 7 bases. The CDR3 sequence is CASSLVQAGPSTYEQYF. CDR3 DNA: TGTGCCAGCAGCTTAGTTCAAGCGGGGCCGTCTACCTACGAGCAGTACTTC.